The T cell receptor (beta chain) described here comes from a study of T cells in Graves' hyperthyroidism and ophthalmopathy. This clonotype showed up just a few times. This CDR3 is built from 18 residues. V lost 6 bases and J lost 3; bases outside the gene matches: 16. Germline V gene lookup returns CDR1 SGHVS and CDR2 FNYEAQ. The TCR beta CDR3 regions underwent amplification using RNA transcripts as the source. The TCR CDR3 was amplified in a first-round RT-PCR using the HTBI primer set. MiXCR, run by TCRdb on the multiplex PCR reads, gives a single entry per CDR3 protein. Here the sample spans approximately 420,000 distinct CDR3 sequences, about 15% being singletons.

The sample consisted of blood. The chain combines TRBV7-6 with TRBJ2-2, with 7 bases lining up with TRBD2. The TCR was taken from a woman aged 30 to 39 with Graves' hyperthyroidism. CDR3 sequence: CASSFITSALDDTGELFF. CDR3 DNA: TGTGCCAGCAGTTTTATTACTAGCGCCCTTGACGACACCGGGGAGCTGTTTTTT. The complete variable domain, with remaining parts taken from reference TRBV7-6 and TRBJ2-2, reads GAGVSQSPRYKVTKRGQDVALRCDPISGHVSLYWYRQALGQGPEFLTYFNYEAQQDKSGLPNDRFSAERPEGSISTLTIQRTEQRDSAMYRCASSFITSALDDTGELFFGEGSRLTVL.